This T cell receptor (beta chain) comes out of a study of cytomegalovirus exposure and HLA in healthy donors. This clone was observed once. Its target is unknown. Profiled with immunoSEQ multiplex PCR; TCRdb holds only in-frame clones, not every one. The repertoire holds roughly 120,000 clones, with about 82% as singletons. Study-wide findings and caveats: Specificity of three CMV-associated chains for CMV antigens was verified in vitro. Overall, roughly 150 TCR beta chains were annotated as cytomegalovirus-associated. Most TCRs appeared rarely, but some public TCRs recurred in many donors. Using the classifier, cytomegalovirus status was reportedly diagnosed with high specificity and sensitivity.

Trimming took off 3 bases at V and 4 bases at J, with 13 bases between the two ends. Looked up from germline, CDR1 is SQVTM and CDR2 is ANQGSEA. This CDR3 comprises 14 residues. The material sequenced was PBMCs. J is TRBJ2-1 and V is TRBV29-1; D perhaps matches TRBD1 (7 bases). This TCR was recovered from a man younger than 35 in good health and CMV-seronegative. This CDR3 is CSVDSQGGYNEQFF. The CDR3 DNA sequence: TGCAGCGTTGATAGCCAGGGGGGATACAATGAGCAGTTCTTC.